This TCR beta chain is from a study of T cell changes during pregnancy in multiple sclerosis (dated by TCRdb to 2018 to 2020). Notes on the research overall: The study examined how the T cell repertoire changed over the course of pregnancy in women with multiple sclerosis.

V and J lose 2 bases and 7 bases, and a span of 12 bases separates them. Its CDR3 holds 14 amino acids, cysteine through phenylalanine. Of the read, only the CDR3 DNA is kept; its 42 bases are in frame from base 1. CDR1 and CDR2, looked up from the germline V gene (reference sequence), are LNHDA and SQIVND. Libraries came from the immunoSEQ multiplex PCR assay. TCRdb provides this immuneACCESS table in a form limited to in-frame rearrangements. Some clones are lacking; in checked studies, under half of them reflect an unresolved V gene, and why the rest are absent is not known. This sample lists 98,000 or so clones; approximately 95% were detected once. The ten largest make up 0.99% of the sample. Turning to this clone: What antigen it recognizes has not been identified. Within one base of it there is no much larger clone, and no base qualities were kept.

The chain employs TRBV19 and TRBJ2-4; a tentative D match to TRBD1 spans 6 bases. The receptor was isolated from a female donor with multiple sclerosis, enrolled in a pregnancy study. The material was peripheral blood, obtained after pregnancy. In nucleotide form, the sequence is TGTGCCAGTAGTATAACTCAGGGGAATAACATTCAGTACTTC. It translates to CASSITQGNNIQYF.